This record concerns one T cell receptor beta chain sequence. The antigen is undetermined. No culture step preceded sequencing of the ex vivo isolated memory T cells. The sample belongs to a study of CD4 T cell repertoires in COVID-19. Trimming stripped 4 bases from V and 0 bases from J, with 14 bases between. Germline V gene lookup returns CDR1 MNHEY and CDR2 SVGAGI. This CDR3 contains 16 residues. General study findings and limits: Some SARS-CoV-2 clonotypes, between 7 and 25%, recurred in SARS-CoV and/or HKU1 cultures. Two or all three memory subsets shared several highly expanded SARS-CoV-2-reactive clonotypes.

The protocol was immunoSEQ multiplex PCR, while the TCRdb copy is restricted to in-frame clones and leaves out a portion. The sample lists tens of thousands of clones; 87% were seen once. The starting material was central memory CD4+ T cells from blood, obtained before the COVID-19 pandemic. V and J are TRBV6-5 and TRBJ2-3; D unclear. The TCR originated in a human donor who had COVID-19. Written as DNA, the CDR3 is TGTGCCAGCAGTTTTAGCCCCGACCAAAGCACAGATACGCAGTATTTT. Encoded protein: CASSFSPDQSTDTQYF.